The clone carrying this TCR beta chain was counted between two and nine times. In the original analysis: Counts of nucleated cells, estimated from reference gene primer amplification, were obtained. TCRdb's copy holds only in-frame clones and misses some; the assay was immunoSEQ multiplex PCR. For V, J and clone size, that table is used; D and trimming come from the DNA. The sample consists of around 140,000 clones, about nine tenths of them appearing once. These data are taken from a study of blood T cell repertoires in COVID-19. Between the trimmed V and J ends, which lost 7 bases and 5 bases, there was a span of 20 bases. The CDR3 length is 15 residues. Germline loops: CDR1 LNHNV, CDR2 YYDKDF (reference sequence).

This receptor was taken from a woman between 50 and 59 years old with acute or convalescent COVID-19. Sequences were obtained from peripheral blood. The chain links TRBV15 to TRBJ1-1; the D gene is possibly TRBD1 (5 bases). CDR3: CATIPFREGITEAFF. CDR3 in DNA: TGTGCCACCATCCCCTTCAGGGAGGGTATTACTGAAGCTTTCTTT.